These 3 T cell receptor beta chains share one sample of origin, sequenced in a study of cytotoxic CD8 clonotypes in ibrutinib-treated CLL. Here immunoSEQ multiplex PCR was the method, and the copy in TCRdb shows in-frame clones only, minus some. This sample has around 200,000 clones, with 75% to 80% found just once. Material: PBMCs, obtained after 12 months of ibrutinib treatment. These receptors were collected from a human donor with chronic lymphocytic leukemia.

The genes are TRBV11-3 and TRBJ2-3; maybe TRBD2 (6 bases). The V gene lost 5 bases and the J gene lost 5 bases, with 11 bases spanning the gap. The CDR3 extends over 13 amino acids. The V gene's germline CDR1 is SGHNT and CDR2 YENEEA. The CDR3 loop reads CASSQTRKDTQYF. CDR3 sequence (DNA): TGTGCCAGCAGCCAGACTAGGAAAGATACGCAGTATTTT.

This clone was recorded once. This chain joins TRBV18 and TRBJ1-5; D is unresolved. Per the germline V gene, CDR1 is KGHSH and CDR2 is LQKENI. The CDR3 sequence is 17 residues long. Trimming shortened V by 2 bases and J by 0 bases, and 14 bases separated the two germline ends. For the CDR3, the DNA is TGTGCCAGCTCACCAGCCTGGGGAGGAGGTAGCAATCAGCCCCAGCATTTT. As protein: CASSPAWGGGSNQPQHF.

This chain uses TRBV2 with TRBJ2-2; D may be TRBD2 (5 bases). Germline CDR1 is SNHLY and CDR2 is FYNNEI. V lost 3 bases to trimming and J lost 8 bases, with 13 bases between them. The CDR3 loop spans 14 amino acids. CDR3 in amino acids: CASSDVPRGGELFF. The CDR3, as DNA: TGTGCCAGCAGTGATGTTCCCCGGGGTGGGGAGCTGTTTTTT. The full variable domain, completed using reference TRBV2 and TRBJ2-2, is EPEVTQTPSHQVTQMGQEVILRCVPISNHLYFYWYRQILGQKVEFLVSFYNNEISEKSEIFDDQFSVERPDGSNFTLKIRSTKLEDSAMYFCASSDVPRGGELFFGEGSRLTVL.